The rows below give T cell receptor beta chains drawn from one sample of a study of T cell responses to AZD1222 COVID-19 vaccine. TCRdb's table, derived via immunoSEQ multiplex PCR, lists solely in-frame clones and lacks some. The table records roughly 89,000 clones, 88% of them present only once. The sequencing here drew on peripheral blood, taken on day 0 of MenACWY control vaccination. The receptors were sampled from an adult in good health. Both conserved end residues are part of each CDR3. D genes are given only for firm matches. Some rows mark clone size as missing; the rest say once, few, many or name a class of expanded clone.

TRBJ1-1 | TRBD1 | . | TRBV6-2/TRBV6-3 | CASSTLGQGLTEAFF | TGTGCCAGCAGTACCTTGGGACAGGGCCTCACTGAAGCTTTCTTT
TRBJ1-4 | . | . | TRBV5-4 | CASSFGEKLFF | TGTGCCAGCAGCTTTGGGGAAAAACTGTTTTTT
TRBJ2-1 | . | . | TRBV5-1 | CASSPGTRTRHEQFF | TGCGCCAGCAGCCCGGGGACACGCACTCGCCATGAGCAGTTCTTC
TRBJ1-1 | TRBD1 | . | TRBV5-1 | CASSSGTANTEAFF | TGCGCCAGCAGCTCCGGGACAGCGAACACTGAAGCTTTCTTT
TRBJ2-7 | TRBD1 | . | TRBV5-1 | CASSPETGGWYEQYF | TGCGCCAGCAGCCCGGAGACAGGGGGCTGGTACGAGCAGTACTTC
TRBJ1-2 | . | . | TRBV6-2/TRBV6-3 | CASSPQGKYGYTF | TGTGCCAGCAGTCCCCAAGGCAAGTATGGCTACACCTTC
TRBJ2-2 | . | . | TRBV7-9 | CASSLYFATLGTGELFF | TGTGCCAGCAGCTTATATTTTGCCACCCTGGGGACCGGGGAGCTGTTTTTT
TRBJ2-2 | . | few | TRBV28 | CASSLTEEGELFF | TGTGCCAGCAGTTTAACAGAGGAGGGGGAGCTGTTTTTT
TRBJ1-4 | . | . | TRBV14 | CASSQGFEGRMFF | TGTGCCAGCAGCCAGGGTTTTGAGGGGAGGATGTTTTTT
TRBJ2-5 | TRBD1 | . | TRBV19 | CASSNALGQGRQETQYF | TGTGCCAGTAGTAACGCGTTAGGACAGGGGAGGCAAGAGACCCAGTACTTC
TRBJ2-2 | TRBD2 | once | TRBV4-3 | CASSPGGYTGELFF | TGCGCCAGCAGCCCGGGGGGGTACACCGGGGAGCTGTTTTTT
TRBJ1-5 | . | . | TRBV19 | CASSTYPSTGQYSNQPQHF | TGTGCCAGTAGTACCTACCCCTCAACGGGACAATATAGCAATCAGCCCCAGCATTTT
TRBJ2-2 | . | few | TRBV29-1 | CSVEVQGITGELFF | TGCAGCGTTGAAGTACAGGGCATCACCGGGGAGCTGTTTTTT
TRBJ2-3 | . | . | TRBV6-2/TRBV6-3 | CASSYFLRQGTDTQYF | TGTGCCAGCAGTTACTTTTTGAGACAGGGCACAGATACGCAGTATTTT
TRBJ1-2 | . | . | TRBV11-2 | CASSLGVIWGYTF | TGTGCCAGCAGCTTAGGGGTAATTTGGGGCTACACCTTC
TRBJ1-1 | TRBD1 | . | TRBV7-2 | CASSLPFGTVNTEAFF | TGTGCCAGCAGCTTACCCTTCGGGACAGTCAACACTGAAGCTTTCTTT
TRBJ2-1 | . | once | TRBV21-1 | CASSNSRSYNEQFF | TGTGCCAGCAGCAATAGTCGCTCCTACAATGAGCAGTTCTTC
TRBJ2-1 | TRBD2 | . | TRBV10-3 | CAISESGETSLLPYNEQFF | TGTGCCATCAGTGAGTCGGGAGAGACTAGCCTTTTACCCTACAATGAGCAGTTCTTC
TRBJ2-1 | TRBD2 | . | TRBV6-2/TRBV6-3 | CASSPSGSKVYNEQFF | TGTGCCAGCAGCCCTAGCGGGAGTAAAGTATACAATGAGCAGTTCTTC
TRBJ1-5 | . | . | TRBV10-3 | CAIGLGENQPQHF | TGTGCCATCGGCCTGGGAGAAAATCAGCCCCAGCATTTT
TRBJ2-7 | TRBD1 | . | TRBV18 | CASSPGTGKPEQYF | TGTGCCAGCTCACCCGGGACAGGTAAACCCGAGCAGTACTTC
TRBJ1-1 | . | once | TRBV7-6 | CASRDNTEAFF | TGTGCCAGCAGGGACAACACTGAAGCTTTCTTT
TRBJ2-5 | . | once | TRBV30 | CAWSAGRQETQYF | TGTGCCTGGAGTGCGGGAAGGCAAGAGACCCAGTACTTC
TRBJ2-6 | . | . | TRBV19 | CASRTPDGANVLTF | TGTGCCAGTAGGACCCCTGATGGGGCCAACGTCCTGACTTTC
TRBJ1-1 | . | . | TRBV19 | CASSIGRRRGVSTPEAFF | TGTGCCAGTAGTATAGGTCGCCGTCGAGGAGTTTCCACCCCTGAAGCTTTCTTT
TRBJ2-5 | TRBD2 | . | TRBV7-8 | CASSGGGGGRETQYF | TGTGCCAGCAGTGGCGGCGGGGGAGGTCGGGAGACCCAGTACTTC
TRBJ2-1 | TRBD2 | . | TRBV3-1/TRBV3-2 | CASSQVSLAGDRLGRNEQFF | TGTGCCAGCAGCCAAGTTTCCCTAGCGGGAGACCGGCTGGGGCGGAATGAGCAGTTCTTC
TRBJ2-2 | TRBD1 | . | TRBV7-2 | CASRGQGTVGELFF | TGTGCCAGCAGAGGACAGGGGACGGTCGGGGAGCTGTTTTTT
TRBJ1-2 | . | . | TRBV4-1 | CASSQGGTASYGYTF | TGCGCCAGCAGCCAAGGAGGGACGGCCTCCTATGGCTACACCTTC
TRBJ1-1 | . | . | TRBV7-9 | CASSLAQWAGVTFF | TGTGCCAGCAGCTTAGCGCAATGGGCAGGGGTGACTTTCTTT
TRBJ1-5 | . | . | TRBV3-1/TRBV3-2 | CASSQSSGQPQHF | TGTGCCAGCAGCCAAAGTTCGGGGCAGCCCCAGCATTTT
TRBJ2-3 | . | . | TRBV19 | CASSPGANTDTQYF | TGTGCCAGTAGTCCCGGAGCGAACACAGATACGCAGTATTTT
TRBJ2-1 | . | . | TRBV7-3 | CASSPVGGYNEQFF | TGTGCCAGCAGTCCCGTCGGTGGTTACAATGAGCAGTTCTTC
TRBJ1-1 | . | . | TRBV6-4 | CASLPDNTEAFF | TGTGCCAGCCTACCGGACAACACTGAAGCTTTCTTT
TRBJ1-3 | . | . | TRBV19 | CASSIDSGSGNTIYF | TGTGCCAGTAGTATAGATTCAGGGTCCGGAAACACCATATATTTT
TRBJ1-5 | TRBD1 | . | TRBV29-1 | CSVETGGAGQPQHF | TGCAGCGTTGAAACAGGGGGCGCGGGTCAGCCCCAGCATTTT
TRBJ1-3 | . | once | TRBV5-1 | CASSHTDSRGGNTIYF | TGCGCCAGCAGCCACACAGACAGTAGAGGAGGAAACACCATATATTTT
TRBJ1-5 | TRBD1 | . | TRBV10-3 | CAISGTGFGNQPQHF | TGTGCCATCAGTGGGACAGGGTTCGGCAATCAGCCCCAGCATTTT
TRBJ1-5 | . | . | TRBV5-8 | CASSYRVGNQPQHF | TGTGCCAGCAGTTACAGGGTTGGCAATCAGCCCCAGCATTTT
TRBJ1-1 | . | . | TRBV11-2 | CAIGHTNTEAFF | TGTGCCATCGGACATACGAACACTGAAGCTTTCTTT
TRBJ2-7 | . | . | TRBV7-9 | CASSLAAAGKLSEDF | TGTGCCAGCAGCTTAGCGGCAGCCGGGAAATTAAGTGAGGACTTC
TRBJ1-3 | . | . | TRBV6-6 | CASRDSSGNTIYF | TGTGCCAGCAGGGACAGCTCTGGAAACACCATATATTTT
TRBJ2-4 | . | . | TRBV6-6 | CASTSLAKNIQYF | TGTGCCAGCACGAGTCTAGCCAAAAACATTCAGTACTTC
TRBJ1-1 | TRBD1 | . | TRBV29-1 | CSAAGGARNTEAFF | TGCAGCGCTGCAGGGGGCGCGAGGAACACTGAAGCTTTCTTT
TRBJ1-1 | . | . | TRBV11-3 | CASSFSGGNTEAFF | TGTGCCAGCAGCTTCTCCGGGGGGAACACTGAAGCTTTCTTT
TRBJ2-3 | . | . | TRBV5-1 | CASSFGGAESGTQYF | TGCGCCAGCAGCTTTGGAGGTGCGGAGTCTGGTACGCAGTATTTT
TRBJ2-1 | TRBD2 | . | TRBV4-3 | CASSQVVEGLAGYNEQFF | TGCGCCAGCAGCCAAGTCGTAGAGGGGTTAGCGGGGTACAATGAGCAGTTCTTC
TRBJ1-6 | . | . | TRBV27 | CASGLKPPGASMGSPLHF | TGTGCCAGCGGATTAAAACCCCCGGGGGCCTCGATGGGTTCACCCCTCCACTTT
TRBJ1-1 | . | . | TRBV19 | CASRQEGLGNTEAFF | TGTGCCAGTAGACAGGAAGGGTTAGGGAACACTGAAGCTTTCTTT
TRBJ2-7 | . | . | TRBV3-1/TRBV3-2 | CASSQEDRSRYEQYF | TGTGCCAGCAGCCAAGAGGACCGGTCCCGCTACGAGCAGTACTTC
TRBJ1-1 | . | . | TRBV5-1 | CASNRWQGGPEFDTEAFF | TGCGCCAGCAATCGGTGGCAGGGAGGACCCGAGTTTGACACTGAAGCTTTCTTT
TRBJ2-7 | . | . | TRBV7-2 | CASSLRAGWSHEQYF | TGTGCCAGCAGCTTACGGGCAGGGTGGTCCCACGAGCAGTACTTC
TRBJ1-6 | . | once | TRBV6-5 | CASRPGPTNSPLHF | TGTGCCAGCAGACCTGGACCGACAAATTCACCCCTCCACTTT